Here is one TCR beta chain with its context. The data were taken from a study of blood T cell repertoires in COVID-19. For the study at large: Acute and convalescent COVID-19 samples came from the United States, Italy and Spain. PBMCs, B-cell-depleted T cells, or T cells were the source of the cDNA or gDNA that made up the material.

Source study methods: The assay estimated nucleated cells by amplifying reference gene primers. Clones were sequenced by immunoSEQ multiplex PCR, and TCRdb holds only the in-frame ones, with some missing. For V, J and clone size, that table is used; D and trimming come from the DNA. The data show 150,000 to 200,000 clones, roughly 82% seen once. This CDR3 contains 14 residues. J gave up 1 base and V 9 bases, and 4 bases lay outside the gene matches. Per germline, CDR1 LNHDA and CDR2 SQIVND (reference sequence). The V call is TRBV19, the J call TRBJ2-3; 10 nucleotides match TRBD2. Sequencing was performed on peripheral blood. The receptor comes from a woman between 65 and 79 years old with acute or convalescent COVID-19. CDR3 coding DNA: TGTGCCAGCACACTAGCGGGGCGCACAGATACGCAGTATTTT. Amino acids: CASTLAGRTDTQYF.